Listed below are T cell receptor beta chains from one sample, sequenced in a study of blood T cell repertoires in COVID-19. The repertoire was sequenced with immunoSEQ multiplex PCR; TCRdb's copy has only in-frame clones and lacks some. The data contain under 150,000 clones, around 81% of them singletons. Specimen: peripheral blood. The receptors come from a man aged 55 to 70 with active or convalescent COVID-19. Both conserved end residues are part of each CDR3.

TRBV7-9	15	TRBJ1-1	CASSLGGGLDTEAFF
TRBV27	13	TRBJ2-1	CASSTLGGNEQFF
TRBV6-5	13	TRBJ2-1	CASRPSGYNEQFF
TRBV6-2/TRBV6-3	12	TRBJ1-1	CASSLQGTSAFF
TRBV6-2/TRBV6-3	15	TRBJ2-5	CASSYFETGGETQYF
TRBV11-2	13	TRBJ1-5	CASSLDYSQPQHF
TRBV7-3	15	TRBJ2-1	CASSLTGGVYNEQFF
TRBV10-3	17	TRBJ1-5	CAISERTGGYSNQPQHF
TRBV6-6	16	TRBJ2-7	CASSARDRGRNYEQYF
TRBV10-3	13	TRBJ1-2	CATLQGANYGYTF
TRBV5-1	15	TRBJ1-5	CASSSEGRKDQPQHF
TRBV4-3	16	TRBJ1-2	CASSQDLASTGYGYTF
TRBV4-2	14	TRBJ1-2	CASSQGKGANGYTF
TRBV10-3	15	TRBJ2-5	CAIRDRVISKETQYF
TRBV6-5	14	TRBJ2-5	CASRKTGTGETQYF
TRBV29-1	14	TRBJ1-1	CSVRRQTMNTEAFF
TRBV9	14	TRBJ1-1	CASSGTGGNTEAFF
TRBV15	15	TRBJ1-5	CATSRDRVSGQPQHF
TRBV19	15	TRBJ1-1	CASSIAAAWNTEAFF
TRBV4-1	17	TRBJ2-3	CASSPRNSGRMTDTQYF
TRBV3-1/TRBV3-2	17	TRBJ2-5	CASSQVGRELVQETQYF
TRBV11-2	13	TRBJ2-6	CASSLRGRAVLTF
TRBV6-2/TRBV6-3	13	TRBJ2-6	CASSEGGANVLTF
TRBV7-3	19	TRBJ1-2	CASSLFDLGQGPANYGYTF
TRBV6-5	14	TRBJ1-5	CASIDTDVLPPQHF
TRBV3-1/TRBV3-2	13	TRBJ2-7	CASSRDRGREQYF
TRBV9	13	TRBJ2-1	CASSETGRNEQFF
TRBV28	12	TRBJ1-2	CASSQNGYGYTF
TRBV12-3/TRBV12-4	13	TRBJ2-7	CASNSGTDYEQYF
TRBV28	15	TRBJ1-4	CASSKAGSANEKLFF
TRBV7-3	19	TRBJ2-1	CASSLIPRGLAGFFNEQFF
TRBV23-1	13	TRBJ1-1	CASTSVEVAEAFF
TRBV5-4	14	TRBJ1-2	CASRIRGVNYGYTF
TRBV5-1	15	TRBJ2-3	CASSGTGIYTDTQYF
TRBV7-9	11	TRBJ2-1	CASSLRNEQFF
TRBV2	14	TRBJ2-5	CASSEDRFQETQYF
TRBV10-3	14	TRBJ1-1	CAISEDRGNTEAFF
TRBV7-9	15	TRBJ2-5	CASSPSPDTEETQYF
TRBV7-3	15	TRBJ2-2	CASSSTSANTGELFF
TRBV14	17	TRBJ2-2	CASSPSGGLAVTGELFF
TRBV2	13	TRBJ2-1	CASTLRERSEQFF
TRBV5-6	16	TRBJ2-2	CASRPRTSGNTGELFF